This TCR beta chain appears in the sequencing data of a study of T cell responses to AZD1222 COVID-19 vaccine. Turning to the study itself: The analysis combined second doses at about 4 or about 12 weeks. Study results and caveats: Clonal diversity was possibly underestimated, and the donors were mostly white British, with more females. Nearly half of unique spike-specific TCRs reportedly avoided B.1.351 and B.1.1.7 mutated regions. Every sample of the repertoires postdated the peak T cell response.

With respect to this clone: Its antigen remains unidentified.

Libraries were prepared by immunoSEQ multiplex PCR; TCRdb keeps only in-frame clonotypes and omits some of them. The repertoire holds 60,000 to 65,000 clones, with over 70% as singletons. Trimming stripped 5 bases from V and 5 bases from J, with 10 bases between. The CDR3 length is 12 residues. Germline V gene data show CDR1 as MNHEY and CDR2 as SMNVEV (reference sequence). The source of this sequence is an adult in good health. The sequences come from peripheral blood, collected on day 0 of AZD1222 vaccination. The V and J genes are TRBV27 and TRBJ2-7; TRBD2 might be the D (5 bases). The CDR3 DNA reads TGTGCCAGCAGTACATACGGGGACGAGCAGTACTTC. This sequence encodes CASSTYGDEQYF.